A selection of T cell receptor beta chains follows, all from one sample in a study of T-cell memory formation after mild COVID-19. TCRdb recomputed calls from the 5' RACE reads with MiXCR, one row per CDR3 protein. The sample has 450,000 or so distinct CDR3 sequences; 25% are singletons. Sequenced: PBMCs or a T cell subset sorted from them (not recorded which). The receptors were gathered from an adult woman who had mild COVID-19 (a few samples of this study predate the infection). Cell type and time point are not known. CDR3s include the opening cysteine and the closing phenylalanine or tryptophan. The D gene is left open where the match is weak. Clone size is stated in some rows and not others, as once, few, many or a class when expanded.

j_gene	d_gene	abundance	v_gene	CDR3aa	CDR3nt
TRBJ2-5	-	-	TRBV30	CAWREPETQYF	TGTGCCTGGAGGGAACCGGAGACCCAGTACTTC
TRBJ2-7	-	-	TRBV5-1	CASSSWELGYYEQYF	TGCGCCAGCAGCTCCTGGGAACTTGGGTACTACGAGCAGTACTTC
TRBJ2-3	-	-	TRBV7-3	CASSQGPSIADTQYF	TGTGCCAGCAGCCAGGGACCTTCCATCGCCGATACGCAGTATTTT
TRBJ1-2	-	-	TRBV30	CASGDGYTF	TGTGCCAGTGGGGATGGCTACACCTTC
TRBJ2-3	TRBD1	-	TRBV7-6	CASSLGDRSTQYF	TGTGCCAGCAGCTTAGGGGACAGAAGTACGCAGTATTTT
TRBJ2-1	-	-	TRBV7-6	CASRPSPFFNEQFF	TGTGCCAGCAGGCCGAGCCCCTTCTTCAATGAGCAGTTCTTC
TRBJ2-1	-	-	TRBV29-1	CSAVLVLNEQFF	TGCAGCGCGGTTCTAGTTCTCAATGAGCAGTTCTTC
TRBJ1-6	TRBD1	once	TRBV7-2	CASSYWTGDNSPLHF	TGTGCCAGCAGCTATTGGACAGGGGATAATTCACCCCTCCACTTT
TRBJ2-2	-	many	TRBV5-1	CASSPMGGLPNTGELFF	TGCGCCAGCAGCCCCATGGGGGGACTGCCAAACACCGGGGAGCTGTTTTTT
TRBJ2-1	-	few	TRBV6-4	CASSVVGDASYNEQFF	TGTGCCAGCAGTGTGGTAGGCGACGCTTCCTACAATGAGCAGTTCTTC
TRBJ2-1	TRBD2	-	TRBV5-1	CASSLELAGGNEQFF	TGTGCCAGCAGCTTAGAGCTAGCGGGAGGCAATGAGCAGTTCTTC
TRBJ2-5	-	few	TRBV14	CASSQLQLRETQYF	TGTGCCAGCAGCCAACTACAACTAAGGGAGACCCAGTACTTC
TRBJ1-1	-	-	TRBV7-3	CASSLTPLSGSASEAFF	TGTGCCAGCAGCTTAACACCGCTGTCCGGCAGCGCTTCTGAAGCTTTCTTT
TRBJ2-1	-	few	TRBV7-9	CASSFRLVNEQFF	TGTGCCAGCAGCTTCCGACTAGTCAATGAGCAGTTCTTC
TRBJ1-1	TRBD1	few	TRBV23-1	CASTQPRTGLGEAFF	TGCGCCAGCACCCAACCCCGGACAGGACTCGGCGAAGCTTTCTTT
TRBJ2-3	-	-	TRBV30	CAWQRGARRDTQYF	TGTGCCTGGCAACGGGGAGCCCGGCGGGATACGCAGTATTTT
TRBJ1-5	-	-	TRBV6-5	CASSETKNQPQHF	TGTGCCAGCAGTGAAACCAAAAATCAGCCCCAGCATTTT
TRBJ2-5	TRBD1	few	TRBV6-6	CASRGQVGETQYF	TGTGCCAGCAGGGGACAGGTGGGAGAGACCCAGTACTTC
TRBJ2-3	TRBD2	-	TRBV20-1	CSARTGLAGVPTDTQYF	TGCAGTGCTCGGACAGGGCTAGCGGGGGTGCCCACAGATACGCAGTATTTT
TRBJ2-7	TRBD2	few	TRBV7-6	CASSPSGASSYEQYF	TGTGCCAGCAGCCCTAGCGGGGCCAGCTCCTACGAGCAGTACTTC
TRBJ1-2	-	-	TRBV2	CASSEGDRGVMGYTF	TGTGCCAGCAGTGAAGGTGACAGAGGCGTCATGGGCTACACCTTC
TRBJ2-7	TRBD2	-	TRBV3-1	CASSQGASGGYEQYF	TGTGCCAGCAGCCAAGGGGCTAGCGGGGGCTACGAGCAGTACTTC
TRBJ1-6	-	few	TRBV6-5	CASSSGRALRALHF	TGTGCCAGCAGTTCCGGCCGGGCCCTTCGGGCCCTCCACTTT
TRBJ1-6	-	-	TRBV6-8	CASSATGSPTSDNSPLHF	TGTGCCAGCAGTGCGACAGGATCTCCCACCTCAGATAATTCACCCCTCCACTTT
TRBJ1-2	-	-	TRBV5-4	CASSSDGNYGYTF	TGTGCCAGCAGCTCGGACGGAAACTATGGCTACACCTTC
TRBJ2-1	-	-	TRBV4-3	CASSQFDSGNNEQFF	TGCGCCAGCAGCCAATTTGATAGCGGAAACAATGAGCAGTTCTTC
TRBJ2-1	-	few	TRBV5-1	CASSYDIRGFEQFF	TGCGCCAGCAGTTATGACATAAGGGGGTTTGAGCAGTTCTTC
TRBJ2-3	-	-	TRBV5-1	CASSPAAGARDTQYF	TGCGCCAGCAGCCCGGCGGCGGGGGCTCGGGATACGCAGTATTTT
TRBJ2-1	-	-	TRBV5-6	CASSLLVFSYNEQFF	TGTGCCAGCAGCTTGTTAGTTTTCTCCTACAATGAGCAGTTCTTC
TRBJ2-5	TRBD2	few	TRBV10-3	CAIRSTSGGRETQYF	TGTGCCATCAGGTCGACTAGCGGGGGCAGAGAGACCCAGTACTTC
TRBJ2-3	-	-	TRBV12-3/TRBV12-4	CASSSSSVGRGTQYF	TGTGCCAGCAGTTCCTCTAGCGTGGGGAGAGGTACGCAGTATTTT
TRBJ2-7	-	few	TRBV19	CASSNVSVQYEQYF	TGTGCCAGTAGTAACGTGTCAGTTCAATACGAGCAGTACTTC
TRBJ2-1	TRBD2	-	TRBV7-3	CASSPGTTNEQFF	TGTGCCAGCAGCCCCGGGACTACCAATGAGCAGTTCTTC
TRBJ2-1	-	many	TRBV12-3/TRBV12-4	CARPWDSLCLSYNEQFF	TGTGCCAGGCCCTGGGACTCGCTCTGCCTTTCCTACAATGAGCAGTTCTTC
TRBJ2-3	-	few	TRBV30	CAWSGSQRTITDTQYF	TGTGCCTGGAGTGGGTCGCAGCGCACGATCACAGATACGCAGTATTTT